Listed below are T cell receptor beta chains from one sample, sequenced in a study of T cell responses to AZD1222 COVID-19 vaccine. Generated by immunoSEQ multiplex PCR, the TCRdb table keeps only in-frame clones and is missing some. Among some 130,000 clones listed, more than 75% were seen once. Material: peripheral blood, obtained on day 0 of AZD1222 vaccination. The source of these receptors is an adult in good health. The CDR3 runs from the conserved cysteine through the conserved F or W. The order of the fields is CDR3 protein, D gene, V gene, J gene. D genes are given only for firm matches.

CDR3: CASSQDSLAVRTLHF; D: -; V: TRBV4-1; J: TRBJ1-6
CDR3: CASSLRQGVKNQPQHF; D: TRBD1; V: TRBV19; J: TRBJ1-5
CDR3: CASSPRGQGALQPQHF; D: TRBD1; V: TRBV18; J: TRBJ1-5
CDR3: CASLSRGNQPQHF; D: -; V: TRBV28; J: TRBJ1-5
CDR3: CASSRLVNTEAFF; D: -; V: TRBV19; J: TRBJ1-1
CDR3: CASSLLGPSYEQYF; D: -; V: TRBV7-3; J: TRBJ2-7
CDR3: CASSPPSLGVSDTQYF; D: -; V: TRBV5-6; J: TRBJ2-3
CDR3: CASSLGQVGTEAFF; D: -; V: TRBV5-1; J: TRBJ1-1
CDR3: CASSLLVGQSPEQYF; D: -; V: TRBV28; J: TRBJ2-7
CDR3: CASSSPDRGPGGYTF; D: TRBD1; V: TRBV5-1; J: TRBJ1-2
CDR3: CSVGHNTEAFF; D: -; V: TRBV29-1; J: TRBJ1-1
CDR3: CASSRDRAGNEQFF; D: TRBD1; V: TRBV7-3; J: TRBJ2-1
CDR3: CASSSGQFTYEQYF; D: -; V: TRBV6-5; J: TRBJ2-7
CDR3: CASSLYTGSIESREQYF; D: -; V: TRBV5-1; J: TRBJ2-7
CDR3: CASSSKTSGGAFQETQYF; D: TRBD2; V: TRBV5-1; J: TRBJ2-5
CDR3: CASNPMGRFYTEAFF; D: -; V: TRBV28; J: TRBJ1-1
CDR3: CASSLAGSGGAVTQYF; D: TRBD2; V: TRBV5-1; J: TRBJ2-5
CDR3: CASSSFSYEQYF; D: -; V: TRBV7-2; J: TRBJ2-7
CDR3: CASSQGDPGASPTEAFF; D: -; V: TRBV4-2; J: TRBJ1-1
CDR3: CASSLFGGGNSPLHF; D: -; V: TRBV5-1; J: TRBJ1-6
CDR3: CARESMNTEAFF; D: -; V: TRBV10-3; J: TRBJ1-1
CDR3: CASSLKIGTGFSGYTF; D: -; V: TRBV28; J: TRBJ1-2
CDR3: CASSPTDGEYTGELFF; D: -; V: TRBV9; J: TRBJ2-2
CDR3: CASLEESSYNSPLHF; D: -; V: TRBV2; J: TRBJ1-6
CDR3: CASSLGGGNTIYF; D: -; V: TRBV7-9; J: TRBJ1-3
CDR3: CASSEPGAGELFF; D: -; V: TRBV25-1; J: TRBJ2-2
CDR3: CASSLVTGASNSPLHF; D: TRBD1; V: TRBV11-2; J: TRBJ1-6
CDR3: CASRLNGYTF; D: -; V: TRBV28; J: TRBJ1-2
CDR3: CAWSEVGGREGYTF; D: -; V: TRBV30; J: TRBJ1-2
CDR3: CASRQSSGGALGDTQYF; D: TRBD2; V: TRBV4-1; J: TRBJ2-3
CDR3: CASSLATGVMLIGELFF; D: TRBD1; V: TRBV7-8; J: TRBJ2-2
CDR3: CASSYDRVGTEAFF; D: TRBD1; V: TRBV5-1; J: TRBJ1-1
CDR3: CASRGGEGASRSNSPLHF; D: TRBD1; V: TRBV2; J: TRBJ1-6
CDR3: CASSIGGGREKLFF; D: TRBD1; V: TRBV19; J: TRBJ1-4
CDR3: CATSRPTETQYF; D: -; V: TRBV15; J: TRBJ2-5
CDR3: CASSKGGGRNSNQPQHF; D: TRBD1; V: TRBV6-1; J: TRBJ1-5
CDR3: CASSLVRADYGYTF; D: -; V: TRBV7-3; J: TRBJ1-2
CDR3: CAWSAVRGGQYF; D: TRBD2; V: TRBV30; J: TRBJ2-5
CDR3: CATSRDLPVNSGNTIYF; D: -; V: TRBV15; J: TRBJ1-3
CDR3: CASEAGGGYTF; D: TRBD1; V: TRBV7-9; J: TRBJ1-2
CDR3: CASTAIGRVMNTEAFF; D: -; V: TRBV28; J: TRBJ1-1
CDR3: CASSEGSILYGYTF; D: -; V: TRBV19; J: TRBJ1-2
CDR3: CASSFSGGASSYNEQFF; D: TRBD2; V: TRBV5-5; J: TRBJ2-1